The 3 T cell receptor beta chains reported below all come from one sample, sequenced in a study of cytomegalovirus exposure and HLA in healthy donors. The PCR ran on 60 Vbeta and 13 Jbeta primers. Generated by immunoSEQ multiplex PCR, the TCRdb table keeps only in-frame clones and is missing some. This table has 150,000 or so clones, approximately 75% appearing once. The sequenced material came from PBMCs. These TCRs come from a man aged 45-65 years in good health and CMV-seropositive.

This clone was counted a few times. The chain links TRBV7-8 to TRBJ2-7, with 13 bases lining up with TRBD2. The V gene end was trimmed by 5 bases and the J gene end by 2 bases; junction bases not matched to a gene: 6. Per germline, CDR1 SGHVS and CDR2 FQNEAQ. This CDR3 contains 16 residues. The CDR3 sequence: CASSPGLAGTAYEQYF. DNA for the CDR3: TGTGCCAGCAGCCCGGGACTAGCGGGGACGGCCTACGAGCAGTACTTC.

The chain recombines TRBV11-2 with TRBJ1-2, with D uncertain. V dropped 4 bases and J dropped 4 bases, with 10 bases sitting between them. CDR3 length: 13 amino acids. Germline V gene sequence: CDR1 SGHAT, CDR2 FQNNGV. The CDR3 DNA sequence: TGTGCCAGCAGCTCCGGGGTCTTCTATGGCTACACCTTC. This translates into CASSSGVFYGYTF.

The chain joins TRBV5-1 to TRBJ2-7; D possibly corresponds to TRBD2 (6 bases). The CDR3 has 13 amino acids. Germline CDR1 reads SGHRS; CDR2 reads YFSETQ. V was trimmed by 4 bases and J by 3 bases, leaving 11 bases between them. CDR3 coding DNA: TGCGCCAGCAGCGTGGCCGGGGGCTACGAGCAGTACTTC. This gives the protein CASSVAGGYEQYF.